This note documents a single TCR beta chain sequence. Its antigen is currently not known. No base quality information exists; no much larger clone differs at one position. TCRbeta CDR3 regions were amplified from genomic DNA using the immunoSEQ Assay, a bias-controlled multiplex PCR. The paper's processing steps were these. The number of nucleated cells in each sample was estimated by amplification of reference gene primers within the assay. To quantify the absolute abundance of each unique TCRbeta CDR3 rearrangement, sequence reads were collapsed and filtered. For each sample, productive Simpson clonality was calculated as the square root of Simpson's diversity index over productive rearrangements. Imported from immuneACCESS, the table was reduced by TCRdb to in-frame sequences with V and J called. These copies leave out some clones; in studies compared against another copy, an unresolved V gene accounts for under half, and the cause of the remainder is not known. The DNA gave D and trimming, while V, J and clone size come from that table. Present in this sample are 200,000 to 300,000 clones, approximately 90% of which were seen just once. Together, the top ten hold around 0.98% of the sample.

The data are from a study of blood T cell repertoires in COVID-19 (TCRdb year 2020). Context from the whole study: Samples covering the acute and convalescent phases of COVID-19 were provided by collaborators in the United States, Italy and Spain. The material from the prospective study consisted of cDNA or gDNA derived from T cells, B-cell-depleted T cells, or PBMCs. Deeply sampled blood TCRbeta repertoires from subjects exposed to, actively infected with, or recovered from COVID-19 were included in the dataset. The repertoires were released in a freely available public database intended as a resource for research on the immune response to SARS-CoV-2. The samples were drawn from two sources: the first 160 participants of the ongoing ImmuneRACE study, and 1,254 subjects contributed by 6 global collaborators. A de-identified subject ID, COVID-19 status, age in years and sex were almost always included in the sample metadata. HLA class I and class II types, where available, came from metadata supplied by the sample provider rather than from assay-based typing. General study outcomes and caveats: How much clinical and demographic metadata was included differed by source and by participant, and the metadata was provided uncurated.

V and J are trimmed by 0 bases and 4 bases, and the gene matches miss 5 bases of the junction. The germline V gene sets CDR1 to SGHTS and CDR2 to YDEGEE. From the cysteine through the phenylalanine, the CDR3 covers 16 amino acids. Left in the record is the CDR3 DNA by itself, 48 bases read in frame from the first base. A second Seattle source provided samples from volunteer blood donors who had recovered from COVID-19. Each collaborating institution followed its own protocols to collect whole blood in K2EDTA tubes. For TCRbeta analysis, collaborator samples were shipped as frozen whole blood, as isolated PBMCs, or as DNA extracted from either sample type.

This clonotype originated in a woman in her 40s who had recovered from COVID-19. The chain links TRBV5-8 with TRBJ2-3, with TRBD1 identical over 10 junction bases. The sequenced material came from peripheral blood. The DNA sequence follows: TGTGCCAGCAGCTTGGGGGGGACAGGGGCTTCAGATACGCAGTATTTT. It specifies CASSLGGTGASDTQYF.